The clone carrying this T cell receptor beta chain was seen a few times. Its target is not known. Time point described: sample taken at primary tumor resection. This record comes from a study of spatial heterogeneity in lung cancer. There are 15 residues in the CDR3. The V gene's germline CDR1 is LNHDA and CDR2 SQIVND (reference sequence). Trimming left V 3 bases short and J 3 bases short, with 12 bases between. Findings and caveats of the study: Counts that tracked tumor mutation counts were those of expanded intratumoral alpha and beta TCRs.

TCRdb passed the 5' RACE reads through MiXCR, listing each CDR3 protein once. The profile shows 3,000 or so distinct CDR3 sequences, 16% of them singletons. The receptor was derived from a male donor with early-stage non-small cell lung cancer. This chain connects TRBV19 to TRBJ1-5; possible D gene TRBD1, 5 bases. Material: lung tumor tissue, obtained at surgery. CDR3 coding DNA: TGTGCCAGTAGTATGGGCAGGGCCCCCAATCAGCCCCAGCATTTT. This encodes CASSMGRAPNQPQHF.